This TCR beta chain was profiled in a study of T cells in localized non-small cell lung cancer. V trimming: 5 bases; J trimming: 0 bases; junction bases outside the gene matches: 7. Looked up from germline, CDR1 is LNHDA and CDR2 is SQIVND (reference sequence). This CDR3 is 16 amino acids long. Only in-frame clones appear in the TCRdb table, and some are missing; sequencing was by immunoSEQ multiplex PCR. The table lists around 50,000 clones, around 83% of them singletons. Study results and limitations: Sequencing involved a lone tumor region, leaving heterogeneity possible.

On this clone itself: Its antigen is as yet unknown.

The J gene is TRBJ1-2, the V gene TRBV19; TRBD1 aligns across 9 bases. The starting material was peripheral blood, obtained before any cancer treatment. This TCR derives from an older female donor with stage II squamous cell lung carcinoma. In DNA form, the CDR3 reads TGTGCCAGTAGTTCTACTTGGACAGGGGCTAACTATGGCTACACCTTC. Translating gives CASSSTWTGANYGYTF.